These 22 T cell receptor beta chains were all obtained from the same sample, sequenced in a study of cytomegalovirus exposure and HLA in healthy donors. The PCR ran on 60 Vbeta and 13 Jbeta primers. Profiling relied on immunoSEQ multiplex PCR, and the TCRdb table lists in-frame clones only, not all of them. Among roughly 130,000 clones, over 80% were seen once, and the ten largest hold under 2.5%. Specimen: PBMCs. The source is a man aged 30 to 45 in good health and CMV-seronegative.

The rearrangement joins TRBV5-4 to TRBJ2-1; 10 bases line up with TRBD2. CDR1 is SGHNT and CDR2 is YYREEE in the germline V gene (reference sequence). This CDR3 has 18 amino acids. V lost 0 bases to trimming and J lost 4 bases; unmatched junction nucleotides: 10. The CDR3, as DNA: TGTGCCAGCAGCTTGGACGGCCCTAGCGGGGGCCGTTACAATGAGCAGTTCTTC. It encodes CASSLDGPSGGRYNEQFF.

This chain connects TRBV9 to TRBJ2-5, with 10 bases aligning to TRBD1. The CDR3 is 15 residues long. Germline lookup yields CDR1 SGDLS and CDR2 YYNGEE. After removal of 4 bases from V and 5 bases from J, the junction contained 8 bases not matched to a gene. The CDR3 is CASSPRDRGRETQYF. In nucleotides, the CDR3 is TGTGCCAGCAGCCCTCGGGACAGGGGTCGGGAGACCCAGTACTTC.

The chain joins TRBV5-6 to TRBJ1-1, with D maybe TRBD1 (5 bases). Germline CDR1 reads SGHDT; CDR2 reads YYEEEE. The CDR3 sequence is 14 residues long. Between the trimmed V and J ends, which lost 1 base and 1 base, there was a span of 8 bases. This chain's CDR3 is CASSLLGQNTEAFF. The DNA of the CDR3 is TGTGCCAGCAGCTTGTTAGGACAGAACACTGAAGCTTTCTTT.

The CDR3 DNA follows: TGTGCCTTAAGTATACCAGGGCCCCGGGATGAGCAGTTCTTC. It encodes CALSIPGPRDEQFF. The chain uses TRBV30 and TRBJ2-1; a weak D match, TRBD1 (5 bases). With 7 bases removed from V and 8 bases from J, the gap between germline ends came to 21 bases. The CDR3 consists of 14 residues. Looked up from germline, CDR1 is GTSNPN and CDR2 is SVGIG (reference sequence).

The chain combines TRBV5-6 with TRBJ1-5, with 7 bases matching TRBD1. Germline assignment: CDR1 SGHDT and CDR2 YYEEEE. V lost 1 base to trimming and J lost 3 bases; unmatched junction nucleotides: 4. There are 15 residues in the CDR3. CDR3 residues: CASSLQGQHNQPQHF. Here the CDR3 DNA reads TGTGCCAGCAGCTTGCAGGGACAGCACAATCAGCCCCAGCATTTT. Complete variable domain (other parts from reference TRBV5-6 and TRBJ1-5): DAGVTQSPTHLIKTRGQQVTLRCSPKSGHDTVSWYQQALGQGPQFIFQYYEEEERQRGNFPDRFSGHQFPNYSSELNVNALLLGDSALYLCASSLQGQHNQPQHFGDGTRLSIL.

This clone came up a few times. A much bigger clone sits one base away, suggesting this may be a read error. The rearrangement joins TRBV5-4 to TRBJ2-2; D perhaps matches TRBD2 (5 bases). Germline V gene lookup returns CDR1 SGHNT and CDR2 YYREEE (reference sequence). The CDR3 sequence is 12 residues long. Trimming removed 3 bases at V and 5 bases at J, with 5 bases between. CDR3 nucleotides: TGTGCCAGCAGCTCGGGGACCGGGGAGCTGTTTTTT. This translates into CASSSGTGELFF.

This chain joins TRBV6-6 and TRBJ1-5; 10 bases match TRBD1. The CDR3 contains 16 residues. Germline lookup yields CDR1 MNHNY and CDR2 SVGAGI (reference sequence). The V and J ends lost 11 bases and 2 bases, in that order; junction bases with no gene match: 12. CDR3 coding DNA: TGTGCCCCCCGATGGGACAGGGGATGGGGCAATCAGCCCCAGCATTTT. It translates to CAPRWDRGWGNQPQHF.

V usage is TRBV28 and J usage is TRBJ2-3; D perhaps matches TRBD2 (5 bases). V was clipped by 5 bases and J by 4 bases, with 16 bases between them. The germline gives CDR1 MDHEN, CDR2 SYDVKM. This CDR3 is 15 amino acids long. CDR3 amino acids: CASSILARTSDTQYF. The CDR3 nucleotides are TGTGCCAGCAGTATATTAGCGAGAACGTCAGATACGCAGTATTTT.

V usage is TRBV15 and J usage is TRBJ2-7, with 9 bases that match TRBD1. The CDR3 runs 15 residues. V shed 2 bases, J shed 6 bases, and the junction held 8 bases outside the gene matches. Germline values: CDR1 LNHNV, CDR2 YYDKDF (reference sequence). The CDR3 is CATSRIDRGSGEQYF. DNA for the CDR3: TGTGCCACCAGCAGAATTGACAGGGGGTCGGGCGAGCAGTACTTC.

The chain uses TRBV27 and TRBJ1-2; 7 nucleotides line up with TRBD1. There are 17 residues in the CDR3. Germline CDR1 is MNHEY and CDR2 is SMNVEV (reference sequence). The V gene end was trimmed by 1 base and the J gene end by 4 bases; junction bases not matched to a gene: 12. Written as DNA, the CDR3 is TGTGCCAGCAGTTTATTTCCTAAACAGGGGCGTCCCTATGGCTACACCTTC. This encodes CASSLFPKQGRPYGYTF.

The chain is built from TRBV2 and TRBJ2-5; no definite D call. V was trimmed by 6 bases and J by 4 bases, leaving 9 bases between them. CDR3 length: 12 residues. In germline, CDR1 is SNHLY, CDR2 FYNNEI. Here the CDR3 DNA reads TGTGCCAGCAGGCCGACAAGAGAGACCCAGTACTTC. Protein: CASRPTRETQYF.

The CDR3 loop is CASSARTSSYEQYF. CDR3 DNA sequence: TGTGCCAGCAGCGCCAGGACATCTTCCTACGAGCAGTACTTC. The chain joins TRBV9 to TRBJ2-7; D possibly corresponds to TRBD1 (5 bases). Trimming shortened V by 3 bases and J by 1 base, and 11 bases separated the two germline ends. Per germline, CDR1 SGDLS and CDR2 YYNGEE. CDR3 size: 14 residues.

This sequence joins TRBV19 and TRBJ2-7; perhaps TRBD2 as D (5 bases). The CDR3 sequence is 15 residues long. V lost 4 bases to trimming and J lost 0 bases, with 13 bases between them. Per the germline V gene, CDR1 is LNHDA and CDR2 is SQIVND (reference sequence). This chain's CDR3 is CASSTRTGSSYEQYF. For the CDR3, the DNA is TGTGCCAGTAGTACCCGGACGGGAAGCTCCTACGAGCAGTACTTC. Full variable domain (missing parts from reference TRBV19 and TRBJ2-7): DGGITQSPKYLFRKEGQNVTLSCEQNLNHDAMYWYRQDPGQGLRLIYYSQIVNDFQKGDIAEGYSVSREKKESFPLTVTSAQKNPTAFYLCASSTRTGSSYEQYFGPGTRLTVT.

V and J are TRBV13 and TRBJ1-1; 10 nucleotides align to TRBD1. The length of the CDR3 is 16 residues. In germline, CDR1 is PRHDT, CDR2 FYEKMQ (reference sequence). The junction had 6 bases not matched to a gene; V was cut back by 5 bases and J by 0 bases. The CDR3 region is CASSMTGTGVNTEAFF. In nucleotides, the CDR3 is TGTGCCAGCAGCATGACCGGGACAGGGGTGAACACTGAAGCTTTCTTT.

This chain uses TRBV5-1 with TRBJ1-4, with 7 nucleotides matching TRBD1. The germline V gene encodes CDR1 SGHRS and CDR2 YFSETQ. V was clipped by 5 bases and J by 7 bases; unmatched bases: 5. This CDR3 comprises 13 residues. The CDR3 loop reads CASRKGATEKLFF. CDR3 nucleotides: TGCGCCAGCAGGAAGGGGGCTACTGAAAAACTGTTTTTT.

This clone has only a few counts. The genes are TRBV19 and TRBJ2-7; no clear D gene. The V gene lost 3 bases and the J gene lost 2 bases, with 8 bases spanning the gap. Germline CDR1 and CDR2: LNHDA and SQIVND (reference sequence). The CDR3 sequence is 13 residues long. CDR3 amino acids: CASSISSAYEQYF. Here the CDR3 DNA reads TGTGCCAGTAGTATCTCGAGCGCCTACGAGCAGTACTTC.

This clone was observed a single time. The chain has TRBV6-1 and TRBJ2-2; 11 bases agree with TRBD2. CDR3 length: 17 residues. Trimming removed 4 bases from V and 1 base from J; junction bases left unmatched: 5. Germline lookup yields CDR1 MNHNS and CDR2 SASEGT. As DNA, the CDR3 is TGTGCCAGCAGTGTTATGCTAGCGGGGGGGAACACCGGGGAGCTGTTTTTT. Translating it yields CASSVMLAGGNTGELFF.

The rearrangement joins TRBV7-6 to TRBJ1-1, with 10 bases that match TRBD1. This CDR3 has 15 amino acids. The germline CDR1 and CDR2 sequences are SGHVS and FNYEAQ. V shed 5 bases, J shed 6 bases, and the junction held 9 bases outside the gene matches. The CDR3, as DNA: TGTGCCAGCAGCCCCGGGACAGGGGTTTATGCTGAAGCTTTCTTT. The encoded protein is CASSPGTGVYAEAFF.

This clone was recorded a few times. In DNA form, the CDR3 reads TGTGCCAGCAGCAAGCAATCGACAGGGGGGTCGAGTTCACCCCTCCACTTT. Translating gives CASSKQSTGGSSSPLHF. The chain recombines TRBV7-2 with TRBJ1-6; TRBD1 aligns across 9 bases. In germline, CDR1 is SGHTA, CDR2 FQGNSA. The CDR3 is 17 residues long. With 5 bases clipped from V and 9 bases from J, the junction kept 14 bases outside the gene matches.

The chain couples TRBV7-2 to TRBJ1-3; TRBD1 might be the D (5 bases). Per germline, CDR1 SGHTA and CDR2 FQGNSA. V was cut by 1 base and J by 2 bases, with 9 bases left in between. This CDR3 is 15 amino acids long. The CDR3 bases are TGTGCCAGCAGCTTAGATGCCAGGGCTGGAAACACCATATATTTT. It codes for CASSLDARAGNTIYF. The full variable domain, its missing parts supplied by reference TRBV7-2 and TRBJ1-3, is GAGVSQSPSNKVTEKGKDVELRCDPISGHTALYWYRQSLGQGLEFLIYFQGNSAPDKSGLPSDRFSAERTGGSVSTLTIQRTQQEDSAVYLCASSLDARAGNTIYFGEGSWLTVV.

This clone was found once. The chain links TRBV15 to TRBJ1-5; D gene uncertain. The CDR3 extends over 14 amino acids. V was pared by 5 bases and J by 4 bases, with 12 bases between. CDR1 LNHNV and CDR2 YYDKDF come from the germline V gene (reference sequence). For the CDR3, the DNA is TGTGCCACCAGCGCTGACGGAGAAAATCAGCCCCAGCATTTT. Translated: CATSADGENQPQHF.

The chain carries TRBV19 and TRBJ1-1, with TRBD1 matching over 10 bases. CDR1 and CDR2 from the germline V gene are LNHDA and SQIVND (reference sequence). After removal of 10 bases from V and 6 bases from J, the junction contained 8 bases not matched to a gene. The CDR3 totals 13 residues. CDR3 sequence: CATRTGGQSEAFF. In nucleotides, the CDR3 is TGTGCCACCAGGACAGGGGGACAGTCTGAAGCTTTCTTT.